The clone carrying this T cell receptor beta chain was counted only a few times. Its antigen is as yet unknown. This record belongs to a study of blood T cells in healthy people across ages. Study-level information: Template switching picked up about one barcoded beta molecule for each two T cells.

General study results and limits: Per-million-T-cell TCR beta diversity fell roughly linearly with age. The donors' CMV status was not determined, possibly confounding changes in expanded clonotypes.

It was around 10 milliliters of peripheral blood that were drawn from each donor. Trimming took off 2 bases at V and 2 bases at J, with 5 bases between the two ends. The CDR3 runs to 13 residues. Germline V CDR1 and CDR2: MNHEY, SVGAGI. PCR was performed a second time for roughly 7 to 11 cycles using a sample-barcoded 5' primer and a J-beta primer mix. TCRdb called the 5' RACE reads again in MiXCR, with one record for every CDR3 protein. Of approximately 730,000 distinct CDR3 sequences in the sample, 35% to 45% were seen once. This TCR came from a woman aged 55 to 70 in good health. The chain couples TRBV6-5 to TRBJ2-3; no clear D gene. Sample: blood. CDR3 loop: CASSYHFTDTQYF. CDR3 nucleotide sequence: TGTGCCAGCAGTTACCATTTCACAGATACGCAGTATTTT.